This TCR beta chain is drawn from a study of blood T cell repertoires in COVID-19. Study-wide context: The study drew acute and convalescent COVID-19 samples from the United States, Italy and Spain. Sources were T cells, B-cell-depleted T cells, or PBMCs; the material itself was cDNA or gDNA.

In the study's own analysis: Reference gene primers were amplified, and this amplification served to estimate nucleated cell counts. The data were produced by immunoSEQ multiplex PCR, yet TCRdb's version contains in-frame clones alone and is incomplete. V and J calls and clone size are copied from that table; D and trimming were computed from the DNA. The sample yields 400,000 to 450,000 clones, about 88% seen once. Seattle cases were enrolled at active infection and followed longitudinally. Per the germline V gene, CDR1 is SGHRS and CDR2 is YFSETQ. There are 15 residues in the CDR3. Trimming shortened V by 5 bases and J by 6 bases, and 17 bases separated the two germline ends.

J is TRBJ1-4 and V is TRBV5-1; D not certain. The source of this sequence is a woman aged 40 to 50 with COVID-19, enrolled during active disease. Material: peripheral blood. In nucleotides, the CDR3 is TGCGCCAGCAGTCTTTCCAGACTAAAGGATGAAAAACTGTTTTTT. It yields the protein CASSLSRLKDEKLFF.